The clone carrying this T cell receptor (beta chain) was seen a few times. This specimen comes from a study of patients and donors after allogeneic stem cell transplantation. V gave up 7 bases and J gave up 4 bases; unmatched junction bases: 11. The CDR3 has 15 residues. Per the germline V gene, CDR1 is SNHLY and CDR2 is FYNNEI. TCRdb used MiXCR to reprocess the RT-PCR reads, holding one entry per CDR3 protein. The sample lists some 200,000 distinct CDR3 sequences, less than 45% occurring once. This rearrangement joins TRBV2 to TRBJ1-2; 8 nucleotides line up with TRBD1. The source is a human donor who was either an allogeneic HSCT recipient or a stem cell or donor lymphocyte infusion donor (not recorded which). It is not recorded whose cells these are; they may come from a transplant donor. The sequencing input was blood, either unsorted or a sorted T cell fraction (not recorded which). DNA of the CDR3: TGTGCCAGCAACCTCGTGGACAGGGACACCTATGGCTACACCTTC. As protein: CASNLVDRDTYGYTF.